Below, 19 T cell receptor beta chains from the same sample are listed, as sequenced in a study of blood T cells in healthy people across ages. Next came a second PCR, run for about 6 to 12 cycles, which used a sample-barcoded 5' primer along with a J-beta primer mix. One entry per CDR3 protein results from TCRdb running MiXCR on the 5' RACE reads. Of some 1,800,000 distinct CDR3 sequences listed, approximately 39% are singletons. Material: blood. The receptors derive from a human donor in good health.

The V gene is TRBV20-1, the J gene TRBJ2-4; TRBD1 matches at 8 bases. The tail of the sequence fits TRBJ2-7 better, so the J call may be wrong. The CDR3 runs to 12 residues. Germline CDR1 reads DFQATT; CDR2 reads SNEGSKA (reference sequence). As DNA, the CDR3 is TGCAGTGCTACCGGACAGGGAGGCGAGCAGTACTTC. Translated: CSATGQGGEQYF.

The chain uses TRBV10-3 and TRBJ1-1; 7 positions agree with TRBD1. The CDR3 spans 17 residues. Germline CDR1 ENHRY, CDR2 SYGVKD. V was pared by 4 bases and J by 5 bases, with 16 bases of the junction left unmatched. As DNA, the CDR3 is TGTGCCATCAGTGGGTTCACGATTAAGGGGGCACAAACTGAAGCTTTCTTT. The encoded protein is CAISGFTIKGAQTEAFF.

The chain has TRBV20-1 and TRBJ2-3; maybe TRBD2 (6 bases). Germline V gene data show CDR1 as DFQATT and CDR2 as SNEGSKA (reference sequence). Trimming cost V 3 bases and J 5 bases, with 12 bases left between them. This CDR3 is 13 amino acids long. The CDR3 protein is CSASRRAVDTQYF. CDR3 DNA sequence: TGCAGTGCTAGCCGGAGGGCAGTAGATACGCAGTATTTT.

This clonotype was seen a handful of times. The chain is built from TRBV29-1 and TRBJ2-3; D gene uncertain. The V end lost 4 bases, the J end lost 1 base, and 9 bases lay between the germline ends. The CDR3 covers 13 residues. Germline CDR1 is SQVTM and CDR2 is ANQGSEA. The CDR3 protein is CSVGKWGTDTQYF. CDR3 coding DNA: TGCAGCGTTGGAAAGTGGGGCACAGATACGCAGTATTTT.

This clonotype was found a few times. This chain uses TRBV10-3 with TRBJ2-1, with TRBD1 matching over 10 bases. The CDR3 has 15 amino acids. Germline CDR1 and CDR2: ENHRY and SYGVKD. V shed 6 bases and J 5 bases; nucleotides not matched to a gene: 7. The CDR3 loop reads CAIRRTGGIDNEQFF. CDR3 nucleotides: TGTGCCATCAGACGGACAGGGGGAATAGACAATGAGCAGTTCTTC.

The J gene is TRBJ2-6, the V gene TRBV29-1; weak D call: TRBD1 (6 bases). Germline V lookup: CDR1 SQVTM, CDR2 ANQGSEA. Trimming shortened V by 3 bases and J by 5 bases, and 8 bases separated the two germline ends. The CDR3 has 13 amino acids. CDR3 protein: CSVEGAWANVLTF. The CDR3, as DNA: TGCAGCGTTGAGGGGGCCTGGGCCAACGTCCTGACTTTC.

The chain links TRBV4-1 to TRBJ2-7; 10 nucleotides match TRBD2. Germline CDR1 reads MGHRA; CDR2 reads YSYEKL. Germline trimming cut 0 bases from V and 4 bases from J; bases unmatched to any gene: 6. The CDR3 contains 16 residues. CDR3: CASSQEERGGLYEQYF. The CDR3 DNA sequence: TGCGCCAGCAGCCAAGAGGAGCGGGGGGGTCTGTACGAGCAGTACTTC.

This sequence joins TRBV29-1 and TRBJ2-3; D ambiguous. Trimming left V 7 bases short and J 7 bases short, with 18 bases between. Germline V gene lookup returns CDR1 SQVTM and CDR2 ANQGSEA. This CDR3 contains 13 residues. CDR3 sequence reads: CSATMKWGNTQYF. In DNA form, the CDR3 reads TGCAGCGCTACTATGAAGTGGGGAAATACGCAGTATTTT.

The chain couples TRBV13 to TRBJ1-2, with D possibly TRBD1 on 6 matching bases. There are 13 residues in the CDR3. Trimming left V 4 bases short and J 13 bases short, with 19 bases between. Germline V gives CDR1 PRHDT, CDR2 FYEKMQ (reference sequence). The chain's CDR3 is CASSSGAARGPTF. The CDR3 DNA reads as TGTGCCAGCAGCTCAGGGGCAGCCAGAGGGCCCACCTTC. The full variable domain, its missing parts supplied by reference TRBV13 and TRBJ1-2, is AAGVIQSPRHLIKEKRETATLKCYPIPRHDTVYWYQQGPGQDPQFLISFYEKMQSDKGSIPDRFSAQQFSDYHSELNMSSLELGDSALYFCASSSGAARGPTFGSGTRLTVV.

The J gene is TRBJ2-7, the V gene TRBV20-1; D might be TRBD2 (5 bases). This CDR3 has 15 residues. V was pared by 3 bases and J by 5 bases, with 20 bases between. Germline CDR1 and CDR2: DFQATT and SNEGSKA (reference sequence). The CDR3 loop reads CSARAPGGPSNEQYF. The CDR3 DNA sequence: TGCAGTGCTAGGGCCCCTGGCGGGCCCTCAAACGAGCAGTACTTC.

With respect to this clonotype: A much larger clone sits a single nucleotide away, making a read error possible. The chain links TRBV5-1 to TRBJ2-4; D unclear. The CDR3 extends over 13 amino acids. CDR1 is SGHRS and CDR2 is YFSETQ in the germline V gene. Trimming removed 0 bases at V and 9 bases at J, with 10 bases between. The CDR3 reads CASSLATVSIQYF. The DNA of the CDR3 is TGCGCCAGCAGCTTGGCTACAGTTAGCATTCAGTACTTC.

This clonotype was detected only once. The CDR3 is CATSRDRLAGSSYEQYF. In nucleotides, the CDR3 is TGTGCCACCAGCAGGGATCGACTAGCGGGCAGCTCCTACGAGCAGTACTTC. The chain combines TRBV15 with TRBJ2-4, with TRBD2 matching over 10 bases. The J call is doubtful: the DNA matches TRBJ2-7 better. CDR1 is LNHNV and CDR2 is YYDKDF in the germline V gene (reference sequence). The CDR3 is 17 residues long.

On this clonotype: The junction differs from germline at one of its ends, possibly a read error. In DNA form, the CDR3 reads TGCAGTGCTGGAGACTCTGGGACAGACAGCAATCAGCCCCAGCATTTT. Translated, it gives CSAGDSGTDSNQPQHF. This chain links TRBV20-1 with TRBJ1-5; 7 bases agree with TRBD1. Germline assignment: CDR1 DFQATT and CDR2 SNEGSKA (reference sequence). The CDR3 consists of 16 residues.

The chain recombines TRBV20-1 with TRBJ1-1; possibly TRBD1 for D (5 bases). With 6 bases removed from V and 3 bases from J, the gap between germline ends came to 23 bases. CDR1 DFQATT and CDR2 SNEGSKA come from the germline V gene (reference sequence). The CDR3 runs to 16 residues. The CDR3 bases are TGCAGTGCACCCGACAGCCTGAAAGGTGGGGACACTGAAGCTTTCTTT. It yields the protein CSAPDSLKGGDTEAFF.

Comment on this clonotype: Compared with germline, one end of the junction differs, possibly owing to a read error. J is TRBJ1-2 and V is TRBV7-2; D remains ambiguous. The CDR3 loop spans 12 amino acids. The germline V gene encodes CDR1 SGHTA and CDR2 FQGNSA. The CDR3 is CASSIASYGYTF. The CDR3 DNA reads as TGTGCCAGCAGCATAGCTTCATATGGCTACACCTTC.

The chain uses TRBV6-2 or TRBV6-3 and TRBJ2-5, with D tentatively TRBD2 (6 bases). With the DNA end fitting TRBJ2-7 better, the J assignment may be wrong. Germline V gene sequence: CDR1 MNHEY, CDR2 SVGEGT. There are 15 residues in the CDR3. This chain's CDR3 is CASSSRGTGVLEQYF. CDR3 coding DNA: TGTGCCAGCAGTTCCCGCGGGACGGGGGTTCTCGAGCAGTACTTC.

This clonotype came up a few times. V and J are TRBV27 and TRBJ2-3; no definite D call. The V end lost 6 bases, the J end lost 4 bases, and 11 bases lay between the germline ends. The CDR3 is 13 residues long. Germline CDR1 reads MNHEY; CDR2 reads SMNVEV (reference sequence). This CDR3 reads CASRLMTSDTQYF. DNA for the CDR3: TGTGCCAGCAGGCTGATGACCTCAGATACGCAGTATTTT.

The chain links TRBV20-1 to TRBJ1-1; weak D call: TRBD1 (5 bases). V lost 5 bases, J lost 11 bases, and 18 bases lay in between. CDR3 length: 12 residues. Germline assignment: CDR1 DFQATT and CDR2 SNEGSKA (reference sequence). The CDR3 is CSAGKSGGRAFF. Here the CDR3 DNA reads TGCAGTGCTGGGAAATCCGGGGGGAGGGCTTTCTTT.

The V gene is TRBV6-2 or TRBV6-3, the J gene TRBJ2-3; D unclear. V lost 5 bases to trimming and J lost 3 bases, with 24 bases between them. The germline V gene encodes CDR1 MNHEY and CDR2 SVGEGT. This CDR3 is built from 18 residues. This chain's CDR3 is CASSPLGLTKMWTDTQYF. CDR3 nucleotides: TGTGCCAGCAGTCCCTTGGGCCTAACGAAGATGTGGACAGATACGCAGTATTTT.